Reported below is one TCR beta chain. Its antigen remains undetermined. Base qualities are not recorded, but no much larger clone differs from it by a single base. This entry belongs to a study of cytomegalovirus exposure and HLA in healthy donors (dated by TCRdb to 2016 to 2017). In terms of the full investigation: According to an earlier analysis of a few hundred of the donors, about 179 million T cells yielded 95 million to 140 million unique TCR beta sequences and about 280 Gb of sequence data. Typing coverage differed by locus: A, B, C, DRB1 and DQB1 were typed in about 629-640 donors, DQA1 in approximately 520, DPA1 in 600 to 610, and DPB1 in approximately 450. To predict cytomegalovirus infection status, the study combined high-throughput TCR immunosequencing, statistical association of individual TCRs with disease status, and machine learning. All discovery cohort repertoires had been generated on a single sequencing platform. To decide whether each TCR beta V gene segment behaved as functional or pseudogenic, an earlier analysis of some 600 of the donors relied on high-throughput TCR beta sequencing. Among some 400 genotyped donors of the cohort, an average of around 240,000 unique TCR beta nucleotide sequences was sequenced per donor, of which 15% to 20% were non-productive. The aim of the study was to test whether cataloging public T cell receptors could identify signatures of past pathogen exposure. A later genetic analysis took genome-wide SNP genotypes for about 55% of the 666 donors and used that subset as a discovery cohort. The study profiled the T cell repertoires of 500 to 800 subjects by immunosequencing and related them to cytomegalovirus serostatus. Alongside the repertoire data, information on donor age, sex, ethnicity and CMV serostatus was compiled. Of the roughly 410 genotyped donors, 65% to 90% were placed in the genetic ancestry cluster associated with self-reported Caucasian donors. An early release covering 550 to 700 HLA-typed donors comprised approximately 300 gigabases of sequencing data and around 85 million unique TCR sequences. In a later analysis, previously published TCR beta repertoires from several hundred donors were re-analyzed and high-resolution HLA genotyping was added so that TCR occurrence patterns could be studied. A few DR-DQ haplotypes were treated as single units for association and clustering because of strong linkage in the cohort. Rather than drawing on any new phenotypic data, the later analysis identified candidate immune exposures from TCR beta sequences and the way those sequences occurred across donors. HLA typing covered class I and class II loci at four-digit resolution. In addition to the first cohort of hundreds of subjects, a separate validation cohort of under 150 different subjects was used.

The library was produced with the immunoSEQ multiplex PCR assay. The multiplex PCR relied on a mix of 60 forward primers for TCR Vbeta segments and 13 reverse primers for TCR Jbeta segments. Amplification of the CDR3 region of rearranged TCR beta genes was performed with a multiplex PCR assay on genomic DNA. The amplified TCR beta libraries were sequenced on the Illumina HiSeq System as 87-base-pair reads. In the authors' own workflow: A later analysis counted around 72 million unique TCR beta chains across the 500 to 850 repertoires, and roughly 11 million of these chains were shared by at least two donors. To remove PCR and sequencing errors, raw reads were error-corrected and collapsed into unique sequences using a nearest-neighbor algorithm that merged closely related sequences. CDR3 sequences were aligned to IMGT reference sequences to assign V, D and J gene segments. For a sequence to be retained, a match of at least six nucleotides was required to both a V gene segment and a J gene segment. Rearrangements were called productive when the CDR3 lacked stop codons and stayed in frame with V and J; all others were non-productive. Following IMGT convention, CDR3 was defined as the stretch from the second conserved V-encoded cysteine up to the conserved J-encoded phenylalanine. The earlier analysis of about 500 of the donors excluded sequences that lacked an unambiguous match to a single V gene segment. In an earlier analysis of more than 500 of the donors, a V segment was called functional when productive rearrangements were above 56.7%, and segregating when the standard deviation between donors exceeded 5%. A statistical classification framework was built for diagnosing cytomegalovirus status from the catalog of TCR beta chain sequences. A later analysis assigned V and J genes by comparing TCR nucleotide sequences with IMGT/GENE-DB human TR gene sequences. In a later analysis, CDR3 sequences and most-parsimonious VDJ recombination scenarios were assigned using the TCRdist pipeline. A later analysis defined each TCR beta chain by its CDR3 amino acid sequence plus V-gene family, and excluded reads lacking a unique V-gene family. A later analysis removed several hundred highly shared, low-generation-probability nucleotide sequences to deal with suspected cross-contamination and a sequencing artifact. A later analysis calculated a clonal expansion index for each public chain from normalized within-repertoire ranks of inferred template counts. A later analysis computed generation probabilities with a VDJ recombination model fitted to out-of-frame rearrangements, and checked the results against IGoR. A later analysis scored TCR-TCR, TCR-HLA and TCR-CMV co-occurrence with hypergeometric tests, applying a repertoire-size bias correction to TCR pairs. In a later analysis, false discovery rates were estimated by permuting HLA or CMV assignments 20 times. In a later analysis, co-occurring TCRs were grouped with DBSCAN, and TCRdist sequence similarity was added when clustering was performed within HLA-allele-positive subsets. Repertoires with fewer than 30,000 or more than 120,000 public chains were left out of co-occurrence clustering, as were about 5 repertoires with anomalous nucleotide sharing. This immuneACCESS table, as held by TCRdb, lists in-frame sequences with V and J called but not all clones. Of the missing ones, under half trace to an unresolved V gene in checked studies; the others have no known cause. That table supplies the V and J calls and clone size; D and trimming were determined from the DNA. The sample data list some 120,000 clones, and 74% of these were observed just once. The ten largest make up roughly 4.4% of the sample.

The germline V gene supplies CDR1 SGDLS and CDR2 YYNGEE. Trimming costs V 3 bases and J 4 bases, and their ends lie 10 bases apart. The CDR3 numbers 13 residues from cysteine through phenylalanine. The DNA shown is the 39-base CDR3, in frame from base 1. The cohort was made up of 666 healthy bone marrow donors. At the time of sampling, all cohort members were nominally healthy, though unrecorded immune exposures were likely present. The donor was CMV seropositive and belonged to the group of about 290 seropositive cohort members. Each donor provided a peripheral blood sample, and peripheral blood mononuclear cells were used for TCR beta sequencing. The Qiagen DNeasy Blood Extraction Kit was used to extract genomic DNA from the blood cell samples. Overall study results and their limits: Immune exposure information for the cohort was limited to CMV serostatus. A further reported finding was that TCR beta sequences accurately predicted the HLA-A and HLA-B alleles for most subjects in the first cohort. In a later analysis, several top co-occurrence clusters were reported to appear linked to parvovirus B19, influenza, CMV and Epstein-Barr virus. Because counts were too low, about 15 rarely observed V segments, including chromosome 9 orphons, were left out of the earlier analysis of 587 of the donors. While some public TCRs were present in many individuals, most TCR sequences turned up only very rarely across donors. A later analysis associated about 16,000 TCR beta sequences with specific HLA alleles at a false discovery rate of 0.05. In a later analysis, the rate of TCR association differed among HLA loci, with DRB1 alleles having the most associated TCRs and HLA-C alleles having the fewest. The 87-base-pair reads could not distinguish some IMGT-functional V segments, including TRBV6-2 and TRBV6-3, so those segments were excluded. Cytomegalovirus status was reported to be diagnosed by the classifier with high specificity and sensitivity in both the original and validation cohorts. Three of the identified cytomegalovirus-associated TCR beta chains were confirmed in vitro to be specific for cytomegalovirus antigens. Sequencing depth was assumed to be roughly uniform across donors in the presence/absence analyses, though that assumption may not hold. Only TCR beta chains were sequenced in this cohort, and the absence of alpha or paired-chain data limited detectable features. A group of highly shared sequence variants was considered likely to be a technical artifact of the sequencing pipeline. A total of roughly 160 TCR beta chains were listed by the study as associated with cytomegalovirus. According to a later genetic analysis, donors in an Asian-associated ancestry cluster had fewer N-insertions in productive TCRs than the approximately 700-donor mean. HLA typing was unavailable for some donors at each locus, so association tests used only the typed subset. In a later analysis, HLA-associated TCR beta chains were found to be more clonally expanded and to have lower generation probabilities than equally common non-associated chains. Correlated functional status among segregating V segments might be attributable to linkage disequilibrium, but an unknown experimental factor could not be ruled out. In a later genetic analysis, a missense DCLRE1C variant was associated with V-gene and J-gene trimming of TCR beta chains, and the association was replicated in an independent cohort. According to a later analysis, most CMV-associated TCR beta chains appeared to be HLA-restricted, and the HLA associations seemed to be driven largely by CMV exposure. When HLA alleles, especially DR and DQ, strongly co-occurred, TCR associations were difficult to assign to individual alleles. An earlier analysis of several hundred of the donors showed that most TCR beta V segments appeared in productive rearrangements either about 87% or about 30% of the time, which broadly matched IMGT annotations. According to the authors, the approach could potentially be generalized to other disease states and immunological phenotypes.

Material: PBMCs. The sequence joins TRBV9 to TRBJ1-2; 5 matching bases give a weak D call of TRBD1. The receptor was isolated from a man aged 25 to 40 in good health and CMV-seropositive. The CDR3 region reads CASSAGGGYGYTF. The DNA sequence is TGTGCCAGCAGCGCCGGGGGTGGCTATGGCTACACCTTC.